The source of this TCR beta chain is a study of blood T cells in healthy people across ages. PCR was performed a second time for roughly 7 to 11 cycles using a sample-barcoded 5' primer and a J-beta primer mix. One entry per CDR3 protein results from TCRdb running MiXCR on the 5' RACE reads. The sample has roughly 2 million distinct CDR3 sequences; around 50% are singletons. Germline lookup yields CDR1 DFQATT and CDR2 SNEGSKA (reference sequence). The V and J ends lost 6 bases and 6 bases respectively, with 14 bases between them. This CDR3 is built from 12 residues. The material sequenced was blood. This clonotype originated in a woman in her forties in good health. The chain has TRBV20-1 and TRBJ1-1; tentative D call: TRBD1 (6 bases). The CDR3 loop reads CSATPGVSEAFF. In DNA form, the CDR3 reads TGCAGTGCAACCCCAGGGGTCTCTGAAGCTTTCTTT.